This T cell receptor (beta chain) stems from a study of T cells in Graves' hyperthyroidism and ophthalmopathy. Template material for amplifying TCR beta CDR3 regions consisted of RNA transcripts. The HTBI set primed first-round TCR CDR3 RT-PCR. From the multiplex PCR reads, TCRdb called clonotypes with MiXCR, one entry per CDR3 protein. The sample records 800,000 or so distinct CDR3 sequences, more than 30% being singletons. The study defined stable Graves' hyperthyroidism as no ophthalmopathy progression within 18 months. Investigators excluded patients with uncontrolled infection, other autoimmune disease, pregnancy or lactation. Overall study findings and caveats: The authors' 13 V-J model separated ophthalmopathy from stable hyperthyroidism.

V was shortened by 2 bases and J by 0 bases, with 7 bases between the two germline ends. The germline gives CDR1 SGHVS, CDR2 FQNEAQ. This CDR3 is built from 15 residues. Comments on this clonotype: Its cognate antigen is unknown.

The source is a man between 18 and 35 years old with Graves' hyperthyroidism. The chain carries TRBV7-8 and TRBJ2-2; D might be TRBD1 (6 bases). Sequenced: blood. The DNA for the CDR3 is TGTGCCAGCAGCTTATGGACAGCGAACACCGGGGAGCTGTTTTTT. Translated: CASSLWTANTGELFF.